This passage covers 2 T cell receptor beta chains from one sample sequenced in a study of Ad26.COV2.S vaccination and SARS-CoV-2 variants. The assay was immunoSEQ multiplex PCR, and TCRdb's table has in-frame clones only and misses some. The table records more than 40,000 clones, roughly 83% of them present only once. The sequenced sample was peripheral blood, obtained after recovery from COVID-19. These receptors came from a human donor who had recovered from COVID-19.

V gene TRBV5-8 combines with J gene TRBJ1-5, with D possibly matching TRBD1 (5 bases). There are 13 residues in the CDR3. CDR1 and CDR2 (germline): SGHTS, YDEGEE. Trimming took off 0 bases at V and 6 bases at J, with 7 bases between the two ends. The CDR3 reads CASSLEGIQPQHF. CDR3 nucleotides: TGTGCCAGCAGCTTGGAGGGGATTCAGCCCCAGCATTTT.

J is TRBJ1-1 and V is TRBV28; D possibly corresponds to TRBD1 (5 bases). Trimming cost V 4 bases and J 4 bases, with 22 bases left between them. The germline V gene has CDR1 MDHEN and CDR2 SYDVKM. The CDR3 consists of 17 residues. The chain's CDR3 is CASSSPTSPGLVTEAFF. The CDR3 region has the DNA TGTGCCAGCAGTTCGCCCACCTCGCCAGGGCTCGTCACTGAAGCTTTCTTT. Full variable domain (rest looked up from reference TRBV28 and TRBJ1-1): DVKVTQSSRYLVKRTGEKVFLECVQDMDHENMFWYRQDPGLGLRLIYFSYDVKMKEKGDIPEGYSVSREKKERFSLILESASTNQTSMYLCASSSPTSPGLVTEAFFGQGTRLTVV.